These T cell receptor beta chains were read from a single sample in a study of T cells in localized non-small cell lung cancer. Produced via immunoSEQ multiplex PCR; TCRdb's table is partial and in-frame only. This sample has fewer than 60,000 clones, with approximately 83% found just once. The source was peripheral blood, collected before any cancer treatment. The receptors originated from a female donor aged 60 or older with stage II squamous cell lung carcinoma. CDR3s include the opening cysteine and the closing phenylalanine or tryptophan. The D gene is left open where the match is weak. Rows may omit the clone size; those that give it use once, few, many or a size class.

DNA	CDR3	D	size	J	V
TGTGCCAGCAGCCAAGATCGAGGGGGACAGGGAGGGAATGAGCAGTTCTTC	CASSQDRGGQGGNEQFF	TRBD1	NA	TRBJ2-1	TRBV14
TGTGCCAGCAGTCTCCTGACAGGGAGTGGTCAGCCCCAGCATTTT	CASSLLTGSGQPQHF	TRBD1	NA	TRBJ1-5	TRBV28
TGTGCCAGCAGCGTAGGATACAGTCGAGTAGGGGACTCACCCCTCCACTTT	CASSVGYSRVGDSPLHF	NA	NA	TRBJ1-6	TRBV9
TGTGCCAGTAGTATCGGTAGCGGGAACTACGAGCAGTACTTC	CASSIGSGNYEQYF	TRBD2	NA	TRBJ2-7	TRBV19
TGCGCCAGCAGGGATAGCGGGGGACACACCGGGGAGCTGTTTTTT	CASRDSGGHTGELFF	TRBD2	NA	TRBJ2-2	TRBV5-1
TGTGCCAGCACGTCTCTTAGCAATCAGCCCCAGCATTTT	CASTSLSNQPQHF	NA	few	TRBJ1-5	TRBV2
TGTGCCAGCAGTTTAACCATCAGGGTCGGTGAGACCCAGTACTTC	CASSLTIRVGETQYF	NA	NA	TRBJ2-5	TRBV28
TGTGCCAGCAGCCCCTCAACAACTTCCTACAATGAGCAGTTCTTC	CASSPSTTSYNEQFF	NA	NA	TRBJ2-1	TRBV9
TGCGCCAGCAGCCTCGTCCCGGGACAGGGAATTCAAGAGACCCAGTACTTC	CASSLVPGQGIQETQYF	TRBD1	NA	TRBJ2-5	TRBV4-1
TGTGCTAGTGGTCCCCACCCTCGACAGCCTGGAAACACCATATATTTT	CASGPHPRQPGNTIYF	NA	NA	TRBJ1-3	TRBV12-5
TGTGCCAGCAGTGAAGCCTGGGGAGGAGAGACCCAGTACTTC	CASSEAWGGETQYF	NA	NA	TRBJ2-5	TRBV6-1
TGTGCCAGCAGTTACGGGGACAGGGGGCAAGTCTATGGCTACACCTTC	CASSYGDRGQVYGYTF	TRBD1	NA	TRBJ1-2	TRBV6-5
TGTGCCAGCAGCTTAACGGCAGATACGCAGTATTTT	CASSLTADTQYF	NA	few	TRBJ2-3	TRBV7-3
TGTGCCAGCAGCTTAGACGGCACCCGCCCTGAAGCTTTCTTT	CASSLDGTRPEAFF	NA	NA	TRBJ1-1	TRBV7-3
TGTGCCAGCAGCTTTCGACAGGGGGCAAGCACAGATACGCAGTATTTT	CASSFRQGASTDTQYF	TRBD1	NA	TRBJ2-3	TRBV9
TGTGCCAGCAGCTTGGCCGACAACACTGAAGCTTTCTTT	CASSLADNTEAFF	NA	NA	TRBJ1-1	TRBV5-4
TGTGCCAGCTCACCATTTGGACAAAACAATCAGCCCCAGCATTTT	CASSPFGQNNQPQHF	NA	NA	TRBJ1-5	TRBV18
TGTGCCAGCAGTTACTCGATTGGGCGGGGAGGCTACACCTTC	CASSYSIGRGGYTF	NA	NA	TRBJ1-2	TRBV6-5
TGTGCCAGCAGCTTTGGCCTTGATGGGACAGAATTTCGAACTGAAGCTTTCTTT	CASSFGLDGTEFRTEAFF	TRBD1	NA	TRBJ1-1	TRBV9
TGCGCCAGCAACCCTCGCACAGGGGGGGGCGAGCAGTACTTC	CASNPRTGGGEQYF	NA	NA	TRBJ2-7	TRBV5-1
TGTGCCAGCTCACCACAGGTTAGCTCTGGGGCCAACGTCCTGACTTTC	CASSPQVSSGANVLTF	NA	NA	TRBJ2-6	TRBV18
TGTGCCAGCAGTGACGAGGGGACAGCCTCAGATACGCAGTATTTT	CASSDEGTASDTQYF	TRBD1	NA	TRBJ2-3	TRBV6-4
TGTGCCACCAGCAGAGATGGGGGGGGCCAGTACTTC	CATSRDGGGQYF	TRBD2	NA	TRBJ2-5	TRBV15
TGTGCCTGGACTCCATGGACTAGCGGGGGGGCCCAAGAGACCCAGTACTTC	CAWTPWTSGGAQETQYF	TRBD2	NA	TRBJ2-5	TRBV30
TGTGCCAGCAGCGTTGGACCGAACACTGAAGCTTTCTTT	CASSVGPNTEAFF	NA	NA	TRBJ1-1	TRBV9
TGTGCCAGCAGTGACTCCGGGGGGGAGACCCAGTACTTC	CASSDSGGETQYF	TRBD2	NA	TRBJ2-5	TRBV6-4
TGTGCCAGCAGCGTACAGGGAGCCCCCTCCTACGAGCAGTACTTC	CASSVQGAPSYEQYF	NA	NA	TRBJ2-7	TRBV7-2
TGCGCCAGCAGCTTGGCGGGTAGCGGGGGCCCCCAAGAGACCCAGTACTTC	CASSLAGSGGPQETQYF	TRBD2	NA	TRBJ2-5	TRBV5-1
TGTGCCAGCAGCCCAGGACAGGGAGCCCAGGGGGAGGCTTTCTTT	CASSPGQGAQGEAFF	TRBD1	NA	TRBJ1-1	TRBV9
TGTGCCAGCAGCGATTTGGGTTTCAAGGAATTCTTC	CASSDLGFKEFF	NA	NA	TRBJ2-1	TRBV2
TGCAGTGCTAGTTGGGGAACCGAGCTGTTTTTT	CSASWGTELFF	NA	NA	TRBJ2-2	TRBV20-1
TGTGCCAGCAGTTTATCCGGCTATGGCTACACCTTC	CASSLSGYGYTF	NA	few	TRBJ1-2	TRBV27
TGTGCCAGCAGTTACGCGACAGGGGTCGCCGAGACCCAGTACTTC	CASSYATGVAETQYF	TRBD1	NA	TRBJ2-5	TRBV6-5
TGTGCCAGTAGTAGCCCGGGACTAGCGGGGCGAGGCGGGGAGCTGTTTTTT	CASSSPGLAGRGGELFF	TRBD2	NA	TRBJ2-2	TRBV19
TGTGCCACCAGCATTACGGACTACAGGGGTGAAGCTTTCTTT	CATSITDYRGEAFF	TRBD1	NA	TRBJ1-1	TRBV15
TGTGCCAGCAGCCAAGGGACAGGGGGAGGGCAAGAGACCCAGTACTTC	CASSQGTGGGQETQYF	TRBD1	NA	TRBJ2-5	TRBV5-4
TGCGCCAGCAGCCCTAAAACAGGGGGCCGCACAGATACGCAGTATTTT	CASSPKTGGRTDTQYF	TRBD1	NA	TRBJ2-3	TRBV4-1
TGTGCCAGCAGTGACCCGACAATTGCCGATGAAAAACTGTTTTTT	CASSDPTIADEKLFF	NA	NA	TRBJ1-4	TRBV2
TGTGCCAGCTCACTCGCAGGGGCGTATGGCGAGCAGTACTTC	CASSLAGAYGEQYF	NA	NA	TRBJ2-7	TRBV18
TGTGCCAGCAGTGAACCCCGGACAGGGAGGACGGAAAAACTGTTTTTT	CASSEPRTGRTEKLFF	TRBD1	few	TRBJ1-4	TRBV6-1
TGCGCCAGCAGCCGTGGACTAGGGCTGACAGATACGCAGTATTTT	CASSRGLGLTDTQYF	TRBD2	NA	TRBJ2-3	TRBV4-1
TGTGCCAGCTCACCAATGGGGGAGCAGGACACTGAAGCTTTCTTT	CASSPMGEQDTEAFF	NA	NA	TRBJ1-1	TRBV18